Shown below are 30 T cell receptor beta chains from a single sample sequenced in a study of primary melanoma T cells and metastatic recurrence (dated by TCRdb to the early 2020s). The method behind the library was the immunoSEQ multiplex PCR assay. Sourced from immuneACCESS, this table was stored by TCRdb with only in-frame sequences that have V and J called. A share of the clones is absent; for the studies checked, an unresolved V gene accounts for under half, and the remainder has no known explanation. Recorded for this sample are 950 to 1,100 clones; approximately 70% of them occurred a single time. The biggest ten clones account for 4.8% of the sample. Sequencing was carried out using melanoma tumor tissue. The receptors stem from a human donor with melanoma.

This sequence joins TRBV11-3 and TRBJ2-5; D remains unclear. Per the germline V gene, CDR1 is SGHNT and CDR2 is YENEEA. This CDR3 is built from 16 residues. V was trimmed by 0 bases and J by 0 bases, leaving 11 bases between them. The CDR3 region is CASSLEGSWYQETQYF. The DNA for the CDR3 is TGTGCCAGCAGCTTAGAGGGTAGCTGGTACCAAGAGACCCAGTACTTC.

This chain uses TRBV11-3 with TRBJ2-6; D is possibly TRBD1 (6 bases). Per the germline V gene, CDR1 is SGHNT and CDR2 is YENEEA. Trimming shortened V by 3 bases and J by 0 bases, and 15 bases separated the two germline ends. The CDR3 runs to 18 residues. CDR3 residues: CASSLGAGSISGANVLTF. As DNA, the CDR3 is TGTGCCAGCAGCTTGGGGGCAGGGTCGATCTCTGGGGCCAACGTCCTGACTTTC.

V gene TRBV18 combines with J gene TRBJ1-3; maybe TRBD1 (5 bases). Germline CDR1 and CDR2: KGHSH and LQKENI. This CDR3 spans 18 amino acids. Trimming took off 1 base at V and 0 bases at J, with 16 bases between the two ends. The DNA of the CDR3 is TGTGCCAGCTCACCACGCAGGAGGGGTCCAGGCTCTGGAAACACCATATATTTT. Translated, it gives CASSPRRRGPGSGNTIYF.

The gene calls are TRBV15 and TRBJ1-6; D is undetermined. V was cut by 11 bases and J by 7 bases, with 18 bases left in between. CDR3 length: 14 residues. CDR1 LNHNV and CDR2 YYDKDF come from the germline V gene (reference sequence). The CDR3 bases are TGTGCCTCCGGTCGTCCCGGCGGGAATTCACCCCTCCACTTT. Its protein product is CASGRPGGNSPLHF.

The chain links TRBV6-8 to TRBJ1-1, with TRBD1 matching 7 bases. CDR3 size: 13 residues. From germline, CDR1 is MNHGY and CDR2 SAAAGT. V lost 6 bases, J lost 7 bases, and 8 bases stayed unmatched. The CDR3, as DNA: TGTGCCAGCAGGGCAGGGGGGGCTCATGAAGCTTTCTTT. Amino acid sequence: CASRAGGAHEAFF.

The chain links TRBV11-3 to TRBJ1-2; the match to TRBD1 covers 12 bases. V gave up 4 bases and J gave up 14 bases; unmatched junction bases: 11. Germline V CDR1 and CDR2: SGHNT, YENEEA. The CDR3 has 14 amino acids. The chain's CDR3 is CASSSLGQGASVTF. Written as DNA, the CDR3 is TGTGCCAGCAGCTCGCTGGGACAGGGGGCTTCGGTTACCTTC.

Remarks on this clone: A junction end diverges from the germline sequence, so it may reflect a read error. This sequence joins TRBV15 and TRBJ2-1; 8 bases map to TRBD2. Germline loops: CDR1 LNHNV, CDR2 YYDKDF (reference sequence). There are 16 residues in the CDR3. The CDR3 spells CAISRVGGRTYNEQFF. The CDR3, as DNA: TGTGCCATCAGCAGAGTGGGCGGGAGGACGTACAATGAGCAGTTCTTC.

This chain joins TRBV4-1 and TRBJ1-2, with a possible D match to TRBD1 (5 bases). V was shortened by 0 bases and J by 4 bases, with 12 bases between the two germline ends. This CDR3 is built from 15 residues. The germline gives CDR1 MGHRA, CDR2 YSYEKL. The CDR3 sequence: CASSQDLGVPYGYTF. The CDR3 DNA sequence: TGCGCCAGCAGCCAAGATTTGGGGGTACCCTATGGCTACACCTTC.

The gene calls are TRBV29-1 and TRBJ2-7; 8 bases fit TRBD1. J gave up 5 bases and V 2 bases, and 11 bases lay outside the gene matches. This CDR3 region has 15 residues. The germline CDR1 and CDR2 sequences are SQVTM and ANQGSEA. The CDR3 bases are TGCAGCGTTGAAAGTGCCCGGACAGGGCTGGACGAGCAGTACTTC. Translated, it gives CSVESARTGLDEQYF.

This rearrangement joins TRBV5-1 to TRBJ2-7, with TRBD1 as a possible D gene (5 bases). Trimming stripped 1 base from V and 0 bases from J, with 14 bases between. CDR1 is SGHRS, CDR2 YFSETQ, per germline. This CDR3 is built from 16 residues. The CDR3, as DNA: TGCGCCAGCAGCTTGTGTATGACAGCCAACTCCTACGAGCAGTACTTC. Its protein is CASSLCMTANSYEQYF.

This clone was found a few times. The chain links TRBV10-2 to TRBJ2-3, with 10 positions matching TRBD1. V lost 5 bases and J lost 3; bases outside the gene matches: 5. The CDR3 is 15 residues long. CDR1 is WSHSY, CDR2 SAAADI, per germline. The CDR3 reads CASSTRTGGTDTQYF. The DNA for the CDR3 is TGCGCCAGCAGTACAAGGACAGGGGGGACAGATACGCAGTATTTT.

On this clone: A junction end diverges from the germline sequence, so it may reflect a read error. The rearrangement links TRBV2 to TRBJ2-7; TRBD1 agrees at 9 bases. The CDR3 runs to 14 residues. Germline V gene sequence: CDR1 SNHLY, CDR2 FYNNEI. Written as DNA, the CDR3 is TGTGCCAGCAGTGATAGGACAGGGGATCACGAGCAGTATTTC. It codes for CASSDRTGDHEQYF. The full variable domain, its missing parts supplied by reference TRBV2 and TRBJ2-7, is EPEVTQTPSHQVTQMGQEVILRCVPISNHLYFYWYRQILGQKVEFLVSFYNNEISEKSEIFDDQFSVERPDGSNFTLKIRSTKLEDSAMYFCASSDRTGDHEQYFGPGTRLTVT.

The rearrangement uses TRBV6-8 and TRBJ2-7, with a tentative D call TRBD1 (6 bases). The V gene's germline CDR1 is MNHGY and CDR2 SAAAGT. V was pared by 6 bases and J by 3 bases, with 12 bases between. There are 13 residues in the CDR3. CDR3 protein: CASRRDTVYEQYF. In nucleotides, the CDR3 is TGTGCCAGCAGACGGGACACCGTCTACGAGCAGTACTTC.

The chain carries TRBV18 and TRBJ2-1, with TRBD2 identical over 8 bases. This CDR3 spans 15 amino acids. Germline values: CDR1 KGHSH, CDR2 LQKENI. Trimming took 5 bases from V and 2 from J; bases not matched to a gene: 5. The DNA for the CDR3 is TGTGCCAGCTCAAACGGGAGGGCCGCCTACAATGAGCAGTTCTTC. This encodes CASSNGRAAYNEQFF.

This chain connects TRBV15 to TRBJ1-2; D is possibly TRBD1 (6 bases). Deletions cut 0 bases from V and 8 bases from J, with 13 bases between. This CDR3 is 14 amino acids long. Germline values: CDR1 LNHNV, CDR2 YYDKDF (reference sequence). For the CDR3, the DNA is TGTGCCACCAGCAGAGAGGCGGGGGGCAGGGGCTACACCTTC. The encoded protein is CATSREAGGRGYTF.

This clone was found once. V and J are TRBV28 and TRBJ1-1; no clear D gene. Germline CDR1 and CDR2: MDHEN and SYDVKM. The V end was cut by 4 bases, the J end by 4 bases, with 19 bases between. The CDR3 is made up of 16 amino acids. Here the CDR3 DNA reads TGTGCCAGCAGTTCCTCTAGGACGGCGGTGGGCACTGAAGCTTTCTTT. Encoded protein: CASSSSRTAVGTEAFF.

This clone came up once. The chain employs TRBV6-7 and TRBJ2-1; D unclear. TRBV6-7 is an ORF for which the function is uncertain. The CDR3 extends over 16 amino acids. V gave up 5 bases and J gave up 7 bases, with 21 bases separating them. The CDR3 region is CASSEALWASRNEQFF. CDR3 in DNA: TGTGCCAGCAGTGAAGCGCTCTGGGCTAGTCGTAATGAGCAGTTCTTC.

The CDR3 region is CASSIEGMGTTWWGSNQPQHF. Written as DNA, the CDR3 is TGTGCCAGTAGTATCGAAGGGATGGGGACAACCTGGTGGGGAAGCAATCAGCCCCAGCATTTT. The chain carries TRBV19 and TRBJ1-5; D is possibly TRBD1 (6 bases). CDR1 and CDR2 from the germline V gene are LNHDA and SQIVND (reference sequence). The CDR3 is made up of 21 amino acids. V was clipped by 3 bases and J by 1 base, with 28 bases between them.

About this clone itself: One junction end disagrees with the germline gene, perhaps due to a read error. The chain employs TRBV6-4 and TRBJ2-1; D is uncertain. Germline V lookup: CDR1 MRHNA, CDR2 SNTAGT. The CDR3 runs to 14 residues. CDR3 in amino acids: CTSSEQGEYNEQFF. The CDR3 DNA follows: TGTACCAGCAGCGAACAAGGAGAATACAATGAGCAGTTCTTC.

This clone was detected only a few times. The chain recombines TRBV11-3 with TRBJ2-5; D call uncertain. V was trimmed by 5 bases and J by 1 base, leaving 20 bases between them. The CDR3 is 17 amino acids. Germline V CDR1 and CDR2: SGHNT, YENEEA. The DNA of the CDR3 is TGTGCCAGCAGCCCGATAGATGGGATGGATGGCCAAGAGACCCAGTACTTC. As protein: CASSPIDGMDGQETQYF.

V and J are TRBV5-1 and TRBJ2-1, with 9 bases identical to TRBD2. With 0 bases clipped from V and 9 bases from J, the junction kept 10 bases outside the gene matches. The germline V gene has CDR1 SGHRS and CDR2 YFSETQ. The CDR3 spans 16 residues. This CDR3 reads CASSLEGGRVFSEQFF. CDR3 DNA sequence: TGCGCCAGCAGCTTGGAGGGCGGGAGGGTATTCAGTGAGCAGTTCTTC.

V is TRBV19 and J is TRBJ2-2, with 7 bases matching TRBD2. The CDR3 has 15 amino acids. The J segment lost 6 bases and the V segment lost 1 base, leaving 5 bases of the junction unmatched. Germline loops: CDR1 LNHDA, CDR2 SQIVND (reference sequence). CDR3 coding DNA: TGTGCCAGTAGTATAGGCGGGAGTAGGGCCGGGGAGCTGTTTTTT. This codes for CASSIGGSRAGELFF.

The rearrangement links TRBV6-8 to TRBJ2-2, with a weak D call TRBD1 (5 bases). V lost 2 bases and J 4 bases, leaving 11 bases between the germline ends. The CDR3 is made up of 15 amino acids. Germline CDR1 and CDR2: MNHGY and SAAAGT. The CDR3 DNA follows: TGTGCCAGCAGTTACGGTGGACACACCACCGGGGAGCTGTTTTTT. It translates to CASSYGGHTTGELFF.

The CDR3 coding sequence is TGTGCCAGCAGCTCCCCCGGACAGGGGGCGAACACCGGGGAGCTGTTTTTT. It translates to CASSSPGQGANTGELFF. This sequence joins TRBV11-3 and TRBJ2-2; 10 bases agree with TRBD1. This CDR3 contains 17 residues. CDR1 and CDR2 from the germline V gene are SGHNT and YENEEA. Unmatched junction bases numbered 5, after V lost 4 bases and J lost 0 bases.

This clone was seen only a few times. A junction end diverges from the germline sequence, so it may reflect a read error. This chain links TRBV19 with TRBJ2-1, with TRBD2 matching over 13 bases. The CDR3 loop spans 23 amino acids. Germline V gene lookup returns CDR1 LNHDA and CDR2 SQIVND (reference sequence). DNA for the CDR3: TGTGCCAGTAATATAGTGTTACTAGCGGGAGGGCCTAATTACCGGGGGTCCTACAATGAGCAGTTCTTC. This encodes CASNIVLLAGGPNYRGSYNEQFF. Together with reference TRBV19 and TRBJ2-1, the CDR3 gives the full variable domain: DGGITQSPKYLFRKEGQNVTLSCEQNLNHDAMYWYRQDPGQGLRLIYYSQIVNDFQKGDIAEGYSVSREKKESFPLTVTSAQKNPTAFYLCASNIVLLAGGPNYRGSYNEQFFGPGTRLTVL.

The rearrangement links TRBV6-8 to TRBJ2-7, with 9 bases fitting TRBD1. Trimming cost V 5 bases and J 4 bases; bases outside gene matches: 6. This CDR3 is 14 amino acids long. In germline, CDR1 is MNHGY, CDR2 SAAAGT. The CDR3 is CASSNTGGGYEQYF. The CDR3 bases are TGTGCCAGCAGTAATACAGGGGGCGGGTACGAGCAGTACTTC.

This chain joins TRBV11-3 and TRBJ2-1; TRBD2 matches at 8 bases. The V and J ends lost 4 bases and 7 bases, in that order; junction bases with no gene match: 9. Germline V gives CDR1 SGHNT, CDR2 YENEEA. The CDR3 has 15 amino acids. As DNA, the CDR3 is TGTGCCAGCAGCTCCGGGACTAGTCGGTTGAATGAGCAGTTCTTC. It translates to CASSSGTSRLNEQFF.

The rearrangement uses TRBV1 and TRBJ2-7. TRBV1 is an annotated pseudogene. The CDR3 consists of 14 residues. The CDR3 region has the DNA TGCGCCAGCAGCCAGGCAGAAATCGAGTACGAGCAGTACTTC. Its translation is CASSQAEIEYEQYF.

V and J are TRBV7-1 and TRBJ1-5; D is unclear. TRBV7-1 falls under the ORF class, with uncertain function. The V gene lost 3 bases and the J gene lost 0 bases, with 3 bases spanning the gap. CDR3 length equals 13 residues. Written as DNA, the CDR3 is TGTGCCAGCAGCTCCTATAGCAATCAGCCCCAGCATTTT. This gives the protein CASSSYSNQPQHF.

The chain joins TRBV28 to TRBJ2-3, with D possibly called TRBD1 or TRBD2 (5 bases each). The CDR3 contains 13 residues. With 5 bases removed from V and 5 bases from J, the gap between germline ends came to 11 bases. Germline-derived CDR1 and CDR2 are MDHEN and SYDVKM. The CDR3 DNA is TGTGCCAGCAGTGAGTGGGACGGAGATACGCAGTATTTT. This gives the protein CASSEWDGDTQYF.